This T cell receptor (beta chain) derives from a study of long-term antiretroviral therapy in people with HIV. immunoSEQ v3.0 was run at survey level. Per-sample targets for sequencing were roughly 35,000-55,000 T-cell genomes. Some clones are missing from TCRdb's copy, which holds only in-frame ones; the method was immunoSEQ multiplex PCR. The top ten hold around 2.7% of the sample, which has about 30,000 clones, around 93% seen once. From germline, CDR1 is SGHDT and CDR2 YYEEEE. Trimming took 0 bases from V and 2 from J, leaving 5 bases between them. The CDR3 loop spans 14 amino acids. Sequences were derived from unsorted PBMCs, sampled more than 7.3 years after starting antiretroviral therapy. This sequence joins TRBV5-6 and TRBJ1-4; D gene unclear. This receptor was obtained from a man aged 45-65 years with HIV. This CDR3 reads CASSLGVTNEKLFF. The DNA for the CDR3 is TGTGCCAGCAGCTTGGGAGTCACTAATGAAAAACTGTTTTTT.